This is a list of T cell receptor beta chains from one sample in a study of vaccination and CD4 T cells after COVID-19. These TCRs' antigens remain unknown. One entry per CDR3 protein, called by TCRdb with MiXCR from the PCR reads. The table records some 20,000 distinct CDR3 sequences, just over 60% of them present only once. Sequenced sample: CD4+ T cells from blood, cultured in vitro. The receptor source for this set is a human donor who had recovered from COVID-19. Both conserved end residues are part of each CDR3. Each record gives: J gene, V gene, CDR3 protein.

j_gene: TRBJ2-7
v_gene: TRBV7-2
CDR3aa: CASRAQAGGLYEQYF

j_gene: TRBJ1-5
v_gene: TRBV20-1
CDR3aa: CSAKVGTVSRYQPQHF

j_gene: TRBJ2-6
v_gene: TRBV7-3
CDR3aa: CASSALTASGANVLTF

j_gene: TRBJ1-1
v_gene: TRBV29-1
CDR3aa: CSATGQSISGAFF

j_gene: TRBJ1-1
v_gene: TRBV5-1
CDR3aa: CASREGENTEAFF

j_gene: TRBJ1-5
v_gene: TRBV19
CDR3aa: CASSIGGDRHQPQHF

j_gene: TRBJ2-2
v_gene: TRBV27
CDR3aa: CASSLSRVRVNTGELFF

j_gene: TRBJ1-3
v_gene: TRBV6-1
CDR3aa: CASSDEGGQDLWNTIYF

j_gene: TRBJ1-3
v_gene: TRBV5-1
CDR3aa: CASSLAYTGGSGNTIYF

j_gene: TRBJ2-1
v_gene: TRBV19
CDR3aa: CASIGEGPVNEQFF

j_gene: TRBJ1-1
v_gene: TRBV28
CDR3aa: CASSLRTGGVTEAFF

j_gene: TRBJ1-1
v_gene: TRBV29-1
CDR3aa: CSVEGRLMNTEAFF

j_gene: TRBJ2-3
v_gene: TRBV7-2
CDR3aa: CASSFQGWYTDTQYF

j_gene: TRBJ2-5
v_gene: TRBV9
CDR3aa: CASSARTGVYETQYF

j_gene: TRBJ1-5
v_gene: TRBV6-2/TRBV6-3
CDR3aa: CASSYSWGRPQHF

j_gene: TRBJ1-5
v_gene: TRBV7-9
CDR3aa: CASSLGDRGYSSNQPQHF

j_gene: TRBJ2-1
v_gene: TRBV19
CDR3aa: CASSIVGGSYVEQFF

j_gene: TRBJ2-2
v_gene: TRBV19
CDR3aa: CASRATGVGNTGELFF

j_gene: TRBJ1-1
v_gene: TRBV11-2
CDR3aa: CASSLDPGNTEAFF

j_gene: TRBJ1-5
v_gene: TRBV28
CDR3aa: CASSFPLRTTGQPQHF

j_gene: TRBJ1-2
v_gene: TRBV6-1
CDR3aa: CAGQPGGPSNYGYTF